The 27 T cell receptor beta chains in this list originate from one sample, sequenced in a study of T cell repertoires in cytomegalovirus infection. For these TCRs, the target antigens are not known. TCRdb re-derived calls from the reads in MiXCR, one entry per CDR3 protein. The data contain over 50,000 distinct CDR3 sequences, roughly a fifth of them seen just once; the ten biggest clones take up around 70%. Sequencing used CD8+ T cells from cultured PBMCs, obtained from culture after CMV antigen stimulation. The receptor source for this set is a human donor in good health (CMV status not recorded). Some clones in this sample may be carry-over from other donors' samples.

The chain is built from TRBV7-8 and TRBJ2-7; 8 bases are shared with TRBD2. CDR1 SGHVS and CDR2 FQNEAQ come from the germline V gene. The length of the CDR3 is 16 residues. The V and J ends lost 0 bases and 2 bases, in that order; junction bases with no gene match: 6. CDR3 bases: TGTGCCAGCAGCTTAGCGCCAGCGGGGGTGCCCTACGAGCAGTACTTC. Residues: CASSLAPAGVPYEQYF.

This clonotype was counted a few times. The CDR3 DNA follows: TGTGCCAGCAGTACCCGGGACCCCTATGGCTACACCTTC. It is translated as CASSTRDPYGYTF. V and J are TRBV5-6 and TRBJ1-2, with D possibly being TRBD1 (5 bases). This CDR3 comprises 13 residues. Between the trimmed V and J ends, which lost 5 bases and 4 bases, there was a span of 12 bases. Germline V CDR1 and CDR2: SGHDT, YYEEEE.

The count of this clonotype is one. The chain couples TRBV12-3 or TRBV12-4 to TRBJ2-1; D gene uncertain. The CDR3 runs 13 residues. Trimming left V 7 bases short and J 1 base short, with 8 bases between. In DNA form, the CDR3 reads TGTGCCAGCATAGGAAGGTCCTACAATGAGCAGTTCTTC. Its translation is CASIGRSYNEQFF.

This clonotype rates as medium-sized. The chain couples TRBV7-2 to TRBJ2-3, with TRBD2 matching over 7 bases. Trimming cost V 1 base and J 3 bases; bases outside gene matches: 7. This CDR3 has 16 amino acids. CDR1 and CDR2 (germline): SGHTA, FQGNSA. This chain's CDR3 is CASSLGASGDTDTQYF. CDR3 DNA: TGTGCCAGCAGCTTAGGGGCTAGCGGCGATACAGATACGCAGTATTTT.

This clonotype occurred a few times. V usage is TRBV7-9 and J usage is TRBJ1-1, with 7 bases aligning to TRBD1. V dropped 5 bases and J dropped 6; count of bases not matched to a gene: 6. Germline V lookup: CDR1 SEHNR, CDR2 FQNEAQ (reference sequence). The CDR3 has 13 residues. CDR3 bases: TGTGCCAGCAGCCCGACAGGGTTGTCTGAAGCTTTCTTT. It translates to CASSPTGLSEAFF.

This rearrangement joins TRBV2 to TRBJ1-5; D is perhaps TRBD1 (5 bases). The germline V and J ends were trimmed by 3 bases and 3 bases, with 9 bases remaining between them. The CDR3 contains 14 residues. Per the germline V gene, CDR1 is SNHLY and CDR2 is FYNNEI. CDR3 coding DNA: TGTGCCAGCAGTGAGGCAGGGTTCAATCAGCCCCAGCATTTT. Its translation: CASSEAGFNQPQHF.

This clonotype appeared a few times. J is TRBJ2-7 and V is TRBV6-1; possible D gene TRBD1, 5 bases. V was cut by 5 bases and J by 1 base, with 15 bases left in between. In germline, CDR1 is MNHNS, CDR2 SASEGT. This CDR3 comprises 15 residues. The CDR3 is CASSPGPRQSYEQYF. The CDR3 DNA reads TGTGCCAGCAGTCCTGGGCCGCGACAGTCCTACGAGCAGTACTTC.

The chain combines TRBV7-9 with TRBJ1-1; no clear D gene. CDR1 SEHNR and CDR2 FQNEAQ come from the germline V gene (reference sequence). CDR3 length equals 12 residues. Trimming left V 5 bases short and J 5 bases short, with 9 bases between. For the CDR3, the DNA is TGTGCCAGCAGCGCGGCGGGGACTGAAGCTTTCTTT. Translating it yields CASSAAGTEAFF.

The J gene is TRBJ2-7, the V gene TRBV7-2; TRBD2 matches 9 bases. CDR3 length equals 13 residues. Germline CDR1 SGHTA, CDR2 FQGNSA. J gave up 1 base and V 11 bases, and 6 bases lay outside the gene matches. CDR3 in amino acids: CASRGGESYEQYF. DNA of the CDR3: TGTGCCTCCCGCGGGGGGGAGTCCTACGAGCAGTACTTC.

CDR3 protein: CASSQVGGGARDTQYF. CDR3 DNA: TGCGCCAGCAGCCAAGTCGGCGGGGGGGCGAGAGATACGCAGTATTTT. The V gene is TRBV4-1, the J gene TRBJ2-3; 9 bases are shared with TRBD2. From germline, CDR1 is MGHRA and CDR2 YSYEKL. The CDR3 loop spans 16 amino acids. V shed 1 base and J 5 bases; nucleotides not matched to a gene: 7.

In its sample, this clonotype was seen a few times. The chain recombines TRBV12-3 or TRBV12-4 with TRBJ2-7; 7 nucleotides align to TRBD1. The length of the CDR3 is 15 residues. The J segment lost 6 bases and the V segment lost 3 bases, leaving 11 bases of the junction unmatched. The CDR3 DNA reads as TGTGCCAGCAGTTTCTCAAGGACAGGACCTAGCGAGCAGTACTTC. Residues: CASSFSRTGPSEQYF.

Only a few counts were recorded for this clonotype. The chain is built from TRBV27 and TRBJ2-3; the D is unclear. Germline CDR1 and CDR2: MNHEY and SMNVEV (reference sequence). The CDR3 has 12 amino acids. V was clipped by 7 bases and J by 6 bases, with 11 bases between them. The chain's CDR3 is CASKGRWDTQYF. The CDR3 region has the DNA TGTGCCAGCAAAGGTCGCTGGGATACGCAGTATTTT.

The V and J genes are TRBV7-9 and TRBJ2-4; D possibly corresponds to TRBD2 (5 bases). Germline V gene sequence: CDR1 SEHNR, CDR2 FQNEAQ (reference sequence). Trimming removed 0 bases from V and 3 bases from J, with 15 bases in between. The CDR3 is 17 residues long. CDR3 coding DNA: TGTGCCAGCAGCTTAGCGGCGCGGGCTGGTGGCAAAAACATTCAGTACTTC. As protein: CASSLAARAGGKNIQYF.

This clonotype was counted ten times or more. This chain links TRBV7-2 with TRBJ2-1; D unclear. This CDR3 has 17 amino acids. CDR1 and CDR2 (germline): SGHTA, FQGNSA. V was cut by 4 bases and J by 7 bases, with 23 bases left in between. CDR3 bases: TGTGCCAGCAGCTGGCTAAACAGTGACGGATCCGGGAATGAGCAGTTCTTC. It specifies CASSWLNSDGSGNEQFF. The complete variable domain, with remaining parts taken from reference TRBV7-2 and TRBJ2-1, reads GAGVSQSPSNKVTEKGKDVELRCDPISGHTALYWYRQSLGQGLEFLIYFQGNSAPDKSGLPSDRFSAERTGGSVSTLTIQRTQQEDSAVYLCASSWLNSDGSGNEQFFGPGTRLTVL.

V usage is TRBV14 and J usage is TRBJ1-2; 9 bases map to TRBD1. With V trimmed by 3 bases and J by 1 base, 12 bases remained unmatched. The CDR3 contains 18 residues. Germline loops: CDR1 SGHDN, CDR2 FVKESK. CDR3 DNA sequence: TGTGCCAGCAGCCACGTACCGGGACAGGGAGACGGTAACTATGGCTACACCTTC. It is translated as CASSHVPGQGDGNYGYTF.

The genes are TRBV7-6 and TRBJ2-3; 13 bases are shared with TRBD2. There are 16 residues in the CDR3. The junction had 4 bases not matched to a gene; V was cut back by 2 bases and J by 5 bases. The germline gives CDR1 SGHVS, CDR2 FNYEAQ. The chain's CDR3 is CASSLTSGGALDTQYF. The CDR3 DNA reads TGTGCCAGCAGCTTAACTAGCGGGGGGGCCCTAGATACGCAGTATTTT.

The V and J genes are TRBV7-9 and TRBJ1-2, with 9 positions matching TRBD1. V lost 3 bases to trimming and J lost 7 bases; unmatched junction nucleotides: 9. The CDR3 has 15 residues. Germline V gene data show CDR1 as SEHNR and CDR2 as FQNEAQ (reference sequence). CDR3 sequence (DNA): TGTGCCAGCAGCTTGGGACAGGGATCGAAGGGTGGCTACACCTTC. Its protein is CASSLGQGSKGGYTF.

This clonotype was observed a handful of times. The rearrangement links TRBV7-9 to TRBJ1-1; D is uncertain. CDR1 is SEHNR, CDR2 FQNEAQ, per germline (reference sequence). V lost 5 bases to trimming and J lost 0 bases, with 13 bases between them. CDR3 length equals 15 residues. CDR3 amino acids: CASSPFPDLNTEAFF. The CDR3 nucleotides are TGTGCCAGCAGCCCTTTTCCGGATTTGAACACTGAAGCTTTCTTT.

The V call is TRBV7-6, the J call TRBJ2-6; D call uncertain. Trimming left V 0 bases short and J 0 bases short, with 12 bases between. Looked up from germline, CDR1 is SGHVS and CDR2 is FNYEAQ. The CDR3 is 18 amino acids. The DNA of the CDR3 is TGTGCCAGCAGCTTAGCGCTGGGTCTCCCCTCTGGGGCCAACGTCCTGACTTTC. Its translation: CASSLALGLPSGANVLTF.

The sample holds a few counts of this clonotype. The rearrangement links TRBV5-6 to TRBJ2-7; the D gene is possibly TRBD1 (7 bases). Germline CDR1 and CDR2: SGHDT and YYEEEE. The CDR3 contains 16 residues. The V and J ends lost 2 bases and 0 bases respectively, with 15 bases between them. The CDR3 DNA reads TGTGCCAGCAGCTTTGGGGGGCAGGGGGGCTCCTACGAGCAGTACTTC. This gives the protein CASSFGGQGGSYEQYF.

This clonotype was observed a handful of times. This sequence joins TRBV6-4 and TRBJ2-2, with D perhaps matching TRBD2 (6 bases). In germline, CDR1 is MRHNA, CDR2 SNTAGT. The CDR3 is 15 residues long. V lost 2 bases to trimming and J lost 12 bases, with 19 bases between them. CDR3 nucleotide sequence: TGTGCCAGCAGTGACAACCGGAATGAGGGAGGCAAGCTGTTTTTT. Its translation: CASSDNRNEGGKLFF.

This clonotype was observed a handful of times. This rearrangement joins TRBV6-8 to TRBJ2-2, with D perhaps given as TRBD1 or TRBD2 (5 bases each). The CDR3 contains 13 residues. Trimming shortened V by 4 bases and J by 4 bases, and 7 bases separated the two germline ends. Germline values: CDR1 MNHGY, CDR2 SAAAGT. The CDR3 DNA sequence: TGTGCCAGCAGTTCGGGGACCACCGGGGAGCTGTTTTTT. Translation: CASSSGTTGELFF.

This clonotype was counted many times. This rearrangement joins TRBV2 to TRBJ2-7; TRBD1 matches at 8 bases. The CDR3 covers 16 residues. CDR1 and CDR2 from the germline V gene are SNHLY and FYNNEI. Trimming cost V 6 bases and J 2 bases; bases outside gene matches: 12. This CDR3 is CASSGIWTGNTYEQYF. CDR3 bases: TGTGCCAGCAGCGGTATCTGGACAGGGAATACCTACGAGCAGTACTTC.

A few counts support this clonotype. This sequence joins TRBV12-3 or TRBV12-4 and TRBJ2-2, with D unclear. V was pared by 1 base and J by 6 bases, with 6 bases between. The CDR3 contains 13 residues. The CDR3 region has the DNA TGTGCCAGCAGTTTAGGGGGTCCCGGGGAGCTGTTTTTT. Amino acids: CASSLGGPGELFF.

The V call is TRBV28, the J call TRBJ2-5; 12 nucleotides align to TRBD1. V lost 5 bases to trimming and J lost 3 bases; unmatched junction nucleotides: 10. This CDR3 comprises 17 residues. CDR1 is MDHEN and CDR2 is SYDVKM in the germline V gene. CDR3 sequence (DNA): TGTGCCAGCAGTAACGGCCAGGGACAGGGGGCGAAAGAGACCCAGTACTTC. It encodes CASSNGQGQGAKETQYF.

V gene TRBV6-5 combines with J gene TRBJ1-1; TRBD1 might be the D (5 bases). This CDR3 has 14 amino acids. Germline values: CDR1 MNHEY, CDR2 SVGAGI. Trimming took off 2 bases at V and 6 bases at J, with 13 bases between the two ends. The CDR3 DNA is TGTGCCAGCAGTTACAGGGGAGGAGGGGCTGAAGCTTTCTTT. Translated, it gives CASSYRGGGAEAFF.

The CDR3 sequence is CASSLGYTEAFF. Written as DNA, the CDR3 is TGTGCCAGCAGCTTGGGGTACACTGAAGCTTTCTTT. The chain uses TRBV7-2 and TRBJ1-1; no clear D. Germline V CDR1 and CDR2: SGHTA, FQGNSA. The CDR3 sequence is 12 residues long. V was pared by 3 bases and J by 3 bases, with 5 bases between. Full variable domain (missing parts from reference TRBV7-2 and TRBJ1-1): GAGVSQSPSNKVTEKGKDVELRCDPISGHTALYWYRQSLGQGLEFLIYFQGNSAPDKSGLPSDRFSAERTGGSVSTLTIQRTQQEDSAVYLCASSLGYTEAFFGQGTRLTVV.